This T cell receptor beta chain was recorded in a study of shared clonotypes between healthy human individuals. Only in-frame clones appear in the TCRdb table, and some are missing; sequencing was by immunoSEQ multiplex PCR. The data show roughly 500,000 clones, with almost 97% seen just once and approximately 0.062% held by the top ten. Germline CDR1 reads MGHRA; CDR2 reads YSYEKL. V lost 1 base to trimming and J lost 7 bases, with 17 bases between them. The CDR3 is made up of 15 amino acids. The receptor comes from a young woman in good health. The rearrangement joins TRBV4-1 to TRBJ2-7, with D perhaps TRBD1 (6 bases). The sequencing sample was made of naive CD4+ T cells sorted from blood. Subset given: CD45RA+ positively selected. CDR3 region: CASSQAPRGRGEQYF. The CDR3 nucleotides are TGCGCCAGCAGCCAAGCTCCCCGGGGAAGGGGGGAGCAGTACTTC.